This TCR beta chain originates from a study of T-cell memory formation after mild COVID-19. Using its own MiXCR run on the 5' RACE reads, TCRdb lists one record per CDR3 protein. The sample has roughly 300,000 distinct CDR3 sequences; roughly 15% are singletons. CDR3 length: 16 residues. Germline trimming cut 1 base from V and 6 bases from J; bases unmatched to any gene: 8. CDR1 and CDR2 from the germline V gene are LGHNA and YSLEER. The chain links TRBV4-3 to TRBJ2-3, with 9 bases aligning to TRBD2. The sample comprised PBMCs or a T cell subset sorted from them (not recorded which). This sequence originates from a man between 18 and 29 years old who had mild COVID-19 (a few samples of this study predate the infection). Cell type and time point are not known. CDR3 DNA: TGCGCCAGCAGCCAAGTTACTAGCGGGCCGTATGATACGCAGTATTTT. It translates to CASSQVTSGPYDTQYF.